This T cell receptor beta chain was found in a study of blood T cell repertoires in COVID-19. Study at large: T cells, B-cell-depleted T cells, or PBMCs provided the cDNA or gDNA that served as material.

TCRdb's copy holds only in-frame clones and misses some; the assay was immunoSEQ multiplex PCR. The table records about 110,000 clones, about 85% of them present only once. Regarding this clone: Other DNA variants within this sample encode the same CDR3.

CDR3 length equals 11 residues. Trimming took off 5 bases at V and 8 bases at J, with 9 bases between the two ends. V gene TRBV12-3 or TRBV12-4 combines with J gene TRBJ1-2; D is possibly TRBD1 (5 bases). Sequenced sample: peripheral blood. The receptor was isolated from a human donor in a cohort sampled during active COVID-19. This CDR3 reads CASSPGGGYTF. CDR3 in DNA: TGTGCCAGCAGTCCTGGGGGGGGCTACACCTTC.